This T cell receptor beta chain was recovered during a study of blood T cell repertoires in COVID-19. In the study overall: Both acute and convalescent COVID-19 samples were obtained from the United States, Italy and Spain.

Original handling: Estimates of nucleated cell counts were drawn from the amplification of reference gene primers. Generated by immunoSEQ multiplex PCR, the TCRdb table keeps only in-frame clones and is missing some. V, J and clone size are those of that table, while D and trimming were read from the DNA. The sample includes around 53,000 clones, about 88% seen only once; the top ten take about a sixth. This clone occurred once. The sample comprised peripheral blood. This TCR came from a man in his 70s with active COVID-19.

CDR3 amino acids: CASSPPGGEQYF. In DNA, the CDR3 is TGTGCCAGCTCACCACCGGGGGGGGAGCAGTACTTC. The V call is TRBV18, the J call TRBJ2-7; 7 nucleotides line up with TRBD2. V gave up 0 bases and J gave up 7 bases; unmatched junction bases: 0. CDR3 length equals 12 residues. Germline values: CDR1 KGHSH, CDR2 LQKENI.